The source of this T cell receptor (beta chain) is a study of circulating tumor DNA in untreated peripheral T-cell lymphoma. Broader study findings: Tumor-specific clonotypes: identified in more than 75% of patients, 86% of baseline tissues.

This tumor tissue came from a pretreatment baseline collection. Only a few counts were recorded for this clone. Its specificity is unknown. V gave up 2 bases and J gave up 0 bases, with 16 bases separating them. CDR1 is MNHGY and CDR2 is SAAAGT in the germline V gene. This CDR3 comprises 17 residues. Only in-frame clones appear in the TCRdb table, and some are missing; sequencing was by immunoSEQ multiplex PCR. The data hold 8,000 to 9,000 clones, with 65% to 85% observed a single time. The clonotype originates from a human donor with peripheral T-cell lymphoma. The rearrangement links TRBV6-8 to TRBJ2-5, with D possibly TRBD2 on 7 matching bases. Sample: tumor tissue. The CDR3 loop is CASSYPSWGGHQETQYF. DNA for the CDR3: TGTGCCAGCAGTTACCCTTCCTGGGGGGGCCACCAAGAGACCCAGTACTTC.